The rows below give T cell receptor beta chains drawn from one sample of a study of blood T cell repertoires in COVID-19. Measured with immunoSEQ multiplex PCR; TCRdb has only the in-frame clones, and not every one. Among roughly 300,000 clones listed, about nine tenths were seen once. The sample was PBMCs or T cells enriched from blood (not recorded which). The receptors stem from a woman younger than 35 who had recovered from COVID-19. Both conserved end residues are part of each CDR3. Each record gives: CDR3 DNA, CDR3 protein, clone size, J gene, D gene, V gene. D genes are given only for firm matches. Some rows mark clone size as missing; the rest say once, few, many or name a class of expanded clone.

TGCAGCGTTGACGGGGACAGGGGTAGCACAGATACGCAGTATTTT CSVDGDRGSTDTQYF once TRBJ2-3 TRBD1 TRBV29-1
TGTGCCAGCAGAGCCAGGATTTCGGAGACCCAGTACTTC CASRARISETQYF NA TRBJ2-5 NA TRBV28
TGTGCCATCAGTTTTGCGGACACCGGGGAGCTGTTTTTT CAISFADTGELFF few TRBJ2-2 NA TRBV10-3
TGTGCCAGCATCGGGACTAGCATGAACATTCAGTACTTC CASIGTSMNIQYF once TRBJ2-4 TRBD2 TRBV2
TGTGCCAGCAGTCCCCCCGGTATCCCGGGGGGCTACACCTTC CASSPPGIPGGYTF NA TRBJ1-2 NA TRBV6-5
TGTGCCAGCATCTTAGGGGGTCCGGGACAGGGGGCGTTTAGCTATGGCTACACCTTC CASILGGPGQGAFSYGYTF NA TRBJ1-2 TRBD1 TRBV28
TGTGCCTGGAGGGACGGGACAGGGGTAGGCGAGCAGTACTTC CAWRDGTGVGEQYF NA TRBJ2-7 TRBD1 TRBV30
TGTGCCAGCAGCCTCCCTGGTAGCGGGAAGGAGCAGTTCTTC CASSLPGSGKEQFF NA TRBJ2-1 TRBD2 TRBV3-1/TRBV3-2
TGCGCCAGCAGCCCTGACAGGGTCTCTGGCTATGGCTACACCTTC CASSPDRVSGYGYTF NA TRBJ1-2 TRBD1 TRBV5-1
TGTGCCAGCTGCCCCTACGGGGAAACGGCTTACGAGCAGTACTTC CASCPYGETAYEQYF NA TRBJ2-7 NA TRBV6-5
TGTGCCAGCAGTTCTTGGACAGAGCCAGATACGCAGTATTTT CASSSWTEPDTQYF NA TRBJ2-3 NA TRBV27
TGTGCCAGCGGACTAGGGGGGCTCGGATCAGATACGCAGTATTTT CASGLGGLGSDTQYF NA TRBJ2-3 NA TRBV28
TGCGCCAGCAGCTTTTCAGGGGACTATGGCTACACCTTC CASSFSGDYGYTF NA TRBJ1-2 NA TRBV5-1
TGCGCCAGCAGCCAAGTGGGAGCGCGGGCTTTCTTT CASSQVGARAFF NA TRBJ1-1 NA TRBV4-1
TGTGCCAGCACCCCCTCATCGGGACTTAACACCGGGGAGCTGTTTTTT CASTPSSGLNTGELFF NA TRBJ2-2 NA TRBV7-9
TGTGCCAGCAGCTTGGGGGAGGGAACTAACTATGGCTACACCTTC CASSLGEGTNYGYTF NA TRBJ1-2 NA TRBV5-8
TGTGCCAGCAGCCCCCCCTGGGGGGGAGGAAGCACAGATACGCAGTATTTT CASSPPWGGGSTDTQYF NA TRBJ2-3 TRBD2 TRBV13
TGTGCCAGCAGCTATGTACGGAGGTCCGCAGATACGCAGTATTTT CASSYVRRSADTQYF once TRBJ2-3 NA TRBV7-9
TGTGCCAGCACCCTCGGGACAGGGATTAACTATGGCTACATCTTC CASTLGTGINYGYIF NA TRBJ1-2 TRBD1 TRBV2
TGTGCCTGGAGTGAGACAGGTCTCACCGGGGAGCTGTTTTTT CAWSETGLTGELFF NA TRBJ2-2 NA TRBV30
TGTGCCAGCAGCCAGCCAGGCATAGCGGAAGTCGAGACCCAGTACTTC CASSQPGIAEVETQYF NA TRBJ2-5 NA TRBV14
TGCGCCAGCAGCCGGGGACTAGCGGGAGTTGATGAGCAGTTCTTC CASSRGLAGVDEQFF NA TRBJ2-1 TRBD2 TRBV5-1
TGTGCCAGCAGCTCCCTAGCGGGGGATTGGGGGACCCAGTACTTC CASSSLAGDWGTQYF NA TRBJ2-5 TRBD2 TRBV9
TGTGCCAGCAGTGAAACAGGGGGCGGTGGCTACACCTTC CASSETGGGGYTF NA TRBJ1-2 TRBD1 TRBV25-1
TGTGCCAGCAGTTGGAGGACAGGGCGCGAGCAGTACTTC CASSWRTGREQYF NA TRBJ2-7 TRBD1 TRBV27
TGTGCCAGCAGTCCTGCGCAGCGAAATGAGCAGTTCTTC CASSPAQRNEQFF NA TRBJ2-1 NA TRBV28
TGTGCCATCAGCGGCGGGACTAGCGCGTACCAGAGATACAATGAGCAGTTCTTC CAISGGTSAYQRYNEQFF NA TRBJ2-1 TRBD2 TRBV10-3
TGCGCCAGCAGCTTTGTCCCCCTTCAGGCAGGCTCTGGGGCCAACGTCCTGACTTTC CASSFVPLQAGSGANVLTF NA TRBJ2-6 NA TRBV5-1
TGTGCCAGCAGTCATACCGGACACTCCTACGAGCAGTACTTC CASSHTGHSYEQYF NA TRBJ2-7 NA TRBV5-4
TGCAGCGTTGACGGGTTAAACTATGGCTACACCTTC CSVDGLNYGYTF NA TRBJ1-2 NA TRBV29-1
TGTGCCAGCAGAGGACAGGGGAATCTCTATGGCTACACCTTC CASRGQGNLYGYTF once TRBJ1-2 TRBD1 TRBV13
TGTGCCAGCAGCTTGGAGACGGGAGCGGGCGCCGATACGCAGTATTTT CASSLETGAGADTQYF NA TRBJ2-3 NA TRBV5-6
TGTGCCAGCAGCCGCCCGGGACAGGGAAGTGGCTACACCTTC CASSRPGQGSGYTF NA TRBJ1-2 TRBD1 TRBV3-1/TRBV3-2
TGTGCCAGCAGTCAGACAGAGCAGCAGTTCTTC CASSQTEQQFF few TRBJ2-1 NA TRBV2
TGTGCCAGCAGTTTAGGCCAGGGGGCTTCTGATGAGCAGTTCTTC CASSLGQGASDEQFF NA TRBJ2-1 TRBD1 TRBV28
TGTGCCAGCAGCGTCGAGGGGGCCGGACAAGAGACCCAGTACTTC CASSVEGAGQETQYF once TRBJ2-5 TRBD1 TRBV9
TGTGCCATCAGTTGGACAGATGTTAACACTGAAGCTTTCTTT CAISWTDVNTEAFF NA TRBJ1-1 NA TRBV10-3
TGCGCCAGCAGCTTCACCGGGACTAGCGAGACCCAGTACTTC CASSFTGTSETQYF NA TRBJ2-5 TRBD2 TRBV5-1
TGTGCCATCAGAGCTCTGGCAAGCGCTGAAGCTTTCTTT CAIRALASAEAFF NA TRBJ1-1 NA TRBV10-3
TGTGCCAGCTCCGGCAGGGAAGGGACTGAAGCTTTCTTT CASSGREGTEAFF NA TRBJ1-1 NA TRBV18
TGTGCCACCAGTGATTCAGGGGGTAACGAGACCCAGTACTTC CATSDSGGNETQYF NA TRBJ2-5 TRBD1 TRBV24-1
TGCAGCGTTCTAGGCTCCGATAATGGCTACACCTTC CSVLGSDNGYTF NA TRBJ1-2 NA TRBV29-1
TGTGCTAGTGGCCGACGAACTCTGGGGCAGGATTATGGCTACACCTTC CASGRRTLGQDYGYTF NA TRBJ1-2 NA TRBV12-5
TGTGCCAGCACCCCGAGTTTTACTGAAGCTTTCTTT CASTPSFTEAFF NA TRBJ1-1 NA TRBV7-9
TGTGCCAGCAGTAAAAACGGTTATGGCTACACCTTC CASSKNGYGYTF many TRBJ1-2 NA TRBV7-9
TGTGCCAGCAGCCAAAACCTGGCGACTAGCACAGATACGCAGTATTTT CASSQNLATSTDTQYF NA TRBJ2-3 NA TRBV14
TGTGCCAGCAGCCAAACCCCTTTAGCGGGCGGCTGGGGGGAAAACATTCAGTACTTC CASSQTPLAGGWGENIQYF NA TRBJ2-4 TRBD2 TRBV3-1/TRBV3-2
TGTGCCAGTAGTATCGGCGGGGGGAGCACTGAAGCTTTCTTT CASSIGGGSTEAFF once TRBJ1-1 NA TRBV19
TGTGCCAGCAGCGCAGACAGGCAGGGCTACACCTTC CASSADRQGYTF NA TRBJ1-2 NA TRBV9
TGTGCCAGCAGTTATCAAGGGGTGAACACTGAAGCTTTCTTT CASSYQGVNTEAFF NA TRBJ1-1 NA TRBV6-5
TGTGCCAGCAGTTACCTAGCGGGAACCTTCAATGAGCAGTTCTTC CASSYLAGTFNEQFF few TRBJ2-1 TRBD2 TRBV6-5
TGTGCCAGCAGCTCTCAACCGGGACAGCTGAACACTGAAGCTTTCTTT CASSSQPGQLNTEAFF NA TRBJ1-1 TRBD1 TRBV5-6
TGTGCCTGGAGTGTAGGTCAGGGCCCTGAAGCTTTCTTT CAWSVGQGPEAFF NA TRBJ1-1 NA TRBV30
TGTGCCAGCAGCCAGGGGAGCGGGGTGCCCCTCACAGATACGCAGTATTTT CASSQGSGVPLTDTQYF NA TRBJ2-3 TRBD2 TRBV4-2
TGTGCCAGCAGTGTACGGACAGGGAACTATGGCTACACCTTC CASSVRTGNYGYTF few TRBJ1-2 TRBD1 TRBV2
TGTGCCAGCAGCAATCGAAGGACAGGGTTGGGCTATGGCTACACCTTC CASSNRRTGLGYGYTF NA TRBJ1-2 TRBD1 TRBV5-5
TGTGCCAGCAGCGCCCACAGGCCGATAGACTATGGCTACACCTTC CASSAHRPIDYGYTF NA TRBJ1-2 NA TRBV14
TGTGCCAGCAGATCCCCGACGGACGGGACTAGCCTAGAGACCCAGTACTTC CASRSPTDGTSLETQYF NA TRBJ2-5 TRBD2 TRBV28
TGTGCCAGCAGCCCCCAGGGGACTAGCCGTGGGTGGAATGAGCAGTTCTTC CASSPQGTSRGWNEQFF NA TRBJ2-1 TRBD2 TRBV9
TGCGCCAGCAGCGTAAAAACCGGGACAGGGACTGGCTACACCTTC CASSVKTGTGTGYTF NA TRBJ1-2 TRBD1 TRBV5-1